This TCR beta chain was observed in a study of T cells after yellow fever vaccination. TCRdb re-called the 5' RACE reads with MiXCR, one entry per CDR3 protein. The sample has roughly 310,000 distinct CDR3 sequences; roughly 4% are singletons. CDR3 size: 13 residues. Between the trimmed V and J ends, which lost 1 base and 6 bases, there was a span of 10 bases. In germline, CDR1 is MGHRA, CDR2 YSYEKL. The genes are TRBV4-1 and TRBJ2-7; the D is unclear. The clonotype originates from a man younger than 35 who received the YFV17D yellow fever vaccine. The sample in question was PBMCs, obtained on the day of the yellow fever booster vaccination. The CDR3 reads CASSQAVPSEQYV. DNA of the CDR3: TGCGCCAGCAGCCAAGCTGTTCCGAGCGAGCAGTACGTC.